The clone carrying this TCR beta chain was detected many times. Per the germline V gene, CDR1 is SSHAT and CDR2 is FNYEAQ (reference sequence). V was clipped by 1 base and J by 9 bases; unmatched bases: 3. The CDR3 has 14 residues. TCRdb redid the calling of the RT-PCR reads with MiXCR, one entry per CDR3 protein. Among approximately 720,000 distinct CDR3 sequences listed, approximately 15% were seen once. The sample taken for sequencing was memory CD4+ T cells from blood. The clonotype originates from a female donor in good health, serving as a healthy control. V usage is TRBV7-7 and J usage is TRBJ2-1; TRBD2 agrees at 10 bases. CDR3 loop: CASSLEASGGEQFF. The CDR3 bases are TGTGCCAGCAGCTTAGAGGCTAGCGGGGGTGAGCAGTTCTTC.